One sample yielded the 25 T cell receptor beta chains listed below, sequenced in a study of cytomegalovirus exposure and HLA in healthy donors. Here immunoSEQ multiplex PCR was the method, and the copy in TCRdb shows in-frame clones only, minus some. There are 57,000 or so clones in the sample; 85% to 95% occur only once, and around 2.3% lies in the top ten. Source material: PBMCs. These receptors all come from a man aged 18 to 35 in good health and CMV-seronegative.

The chain combines TRBV27 with TRBJ2-7; tentative D call: TRBD2 (6 bases). Germline V gene sequence: CDR1 MNHEY, CDR2 SMNVEV (reference sequence). V lost 2 bases and J 4 bases, leaving 6 bases between the germline ends. This CDR3 is built from 12 residues. DNA of the CDR3: TGTGCCAGCAGTTTAAGCGGGTACGAGCAGTACTTC. Protein product: CASSLSGYEQYF.

This rearrangement joins TRBV25-1 to TRBJ2-3, with D tentatively TRBD1 (6 bases). The CDR3 extends over 15 amino acids. The germline V gene encodes CDR1 MGHDK and CDR2 SYGVNS. V shed 2 bases and J shed 2 bases, with 11 bases lying between them. In DNA, the CDR3 is TGTGCCAGCAGTGAACATACAGGGAACACAGATACGCAGTATTTT. This translates into CASSEHTGNTDTQYF.

The chain combines TRBV5-5 with TRBJ1-1; tentatively, D is TRBD1 (5 bases). V was trimmed by 2 bases and J by 1 base, leaving 6 bases between them. Per germline, CDR1 SGHKS and CDR2 YYEKEE (reference sequence). The CDR3 is 13 amino acids. The CDR3 loop is CASSLDRNTEAFF. The CDR3 coding sequence is TGTGCCAGCAGCTTAGACAGGAACACTGAAGCTTTCTTT.

The chain couples TRBV2 to TRBJ2-2, with no clear D. V shed 8 bases and J shed 2 bases, with 9 bases lying between them. The length of the CDR3 is 13 residues. Per germline, CDR1 SNHLY and CDR2 FYNNEI. The CDR3: CASGQENTGELFF. The CDR3 bases are TGTGCCAGCGGGCAGGAAAACACCGGGGAGCTGTTTTTT.

V and J are TRBV19 and TRBJ2-1; 8 positions match TRBD2. Losses at the gene ends were 9 bases for V and 1 base for J; bases not matched to a gene: 5. The CDR3 sequence is 14 residues long. Per germline, CDR1 LNHDA and CDR2 SQIVND (reference sequence). CDR3 loop: CASLGGRSYNEQFF. CDR3 DNA sequence: TGTGCCAGCCTCGGCGGGAGGTCCTACAATGAGCAGTTCTTC.

The chain has TRBV18 and TRBJ1-5, with TRBD1 matching over 10 bases. The junction had 10 bases not matched to a gene; V was cut back by 4 bases and J by 7 bases. Germline V gives CDR1 KGHSH, CDR2 LQKENI. The CDR3 consists of 16 residues. The CDR3 sequence is CASSRAGTGEQQPQHF. In nucleotides, the CDR3 is TGTGCCAGCTCACGGGCCGGGACAGGGGAGCAACAGCCCCAGCATTTT.

J is TRBJ1-5 and V is TRBV27; tentatively, D is TRBD1 (6 bases). From germline, CDR1 is MNHEY and CDR2 SMNVEV (reference sequence). Trimming pared 6 bases from V and 4 bases from J, leaving 16 bases between. The CDR3 has 15 residues. The CDR3 loop is CASSLDWDNNQPQHF. The CDR3 DNA is TGTGCCAGCAGCCTGGACTGGGACAATAATCAGCCCCAGCATTTT.

The genes are TRBV7-9 and TRBJ2-3; 7 nucleotides align to TRBD2. Germline loops: CDR1 SEHNR, CDR2 FQNEAQ (reference sequence). The CDR3 is made up of 15 amino acids. V lost 4 bases, J lost 0 bases, and 4 bases stayed unmatched. The CDR3, as DNA: TGTGCCAGCAGCTCTCCTAGCGGTAGCACAGATACGCAGTATTTT. Encoded protein: CASSSPSGSTDTQYF.

V gene TRBV16 combines with J gene TRBJ1-1, with a weak D call TRBD1 (5 bases). The ends were cut back, 4 bases at V and 4 bases at J, with 13 bases in the middle. Per germline, CDR1 KGHSY and CDR2 FQNENV. The length of the CDR3 is 14 residues. The CDR3 sequence: CASSPTGGATEAFF. DNA for the CDR3: TGTGCCAGCAGCCCTACCGGGGGTGCCACTGAAGCTTTCTTT.

The rearrangement joins TRBV11-3 to TRBJ1-1; a weak D match, TRBD1 (5 bases). This CDR3 has 16 amino acids. V was trimmed by 4 bases and J by 3 bases, leaving 18 bases between them. Per the germline V gene, CDR1 is SGHNT and CDR2 is YENEEA. The CDR3 DNA reads as TGTGCCAGCAGCTCGACAGTTTCAATGGTGGACACTGAAGCTTTCTTT. It specifies CASSSTVSMVDTEAFF.

This chain uses TRBV5-1 with TRBJ2-1, with unresolved D. The CDR3 contains 14 residues. Germline V gives CDR1 SGHRS, CDR2 YFSETQ. Deletions cut 1 base from V and 6 bases from J, with 11 bases between. This CDR3 is CASSLSSSLNEQFF. The CDR3 bases are TGCGCCAGCAGCTTGTCGAGCTCGCTCAATGAGCAGTTCTTC.

The chain employs TRBV19 and TRBJ1-4; 10 bases are a match to TRBD1. Germline loops: CDR1 LNHDA, CDR2 SQIVND (reference sequence). J gave up 10 bases and V 11 bases, and 13 bases lay outside the gene matches. The CDR3 spans 14 residues. For the CDR3, the DNA is TGTGCCTCAGACCCCGGGACAGGGGCAGGAAAACTGTTTTTT. As protein: CASDPGTGAGKLFF.

This clone was seen a single time. DNA for the CDR3: TGTGCCAGCAGCCCCCCGGGACTAGCACCGCCCCAAGAGACCCAGTACTTC. Residues: CASSPPGLAPPQETQYF. The chain couples TRBV27 to TRBJ2-5; 9 nucleotides agree with TRBD2. Germline V gives CDR1 MNHEY, CDR2 SMNVEV (reference sequence). V lost 6 bases, J lost 1 base, and 12 bases stayed unmatched. The CDR3 contains 17 residues.

This chain joins TRBV14 and TRBJ2-7; 8 bases are shared with TRBD1. Germline CDR1 is SGHDN and CDR2 is FVKESK. The V segment lost 5 bases and the J segment 4 bases; nucleotides outside the gene matches: 7. CDR3 length equals 14 residues. CDR3 sequence: CASSDRDRSYEQYF. The CDR3 region has the DNA TGTGCCAGCAGCGACCGGGACAGGAGTTACGAGCAGTACTTC.

The genes are TRBV30 and TRBJ1-1; a weak D match, TRBD1 (6 bases). V lost 2 bases and J 4 bases, leaving 8 bases between the germline ends. CDR3 size: 12 residues. Germline values: CDR1 GTSNPN, CDR2 SVGIG (reference sequence). The CDR3 is CAWSLGGTEAFF. The DNA of the CDR3 is TGTGCCTGGAGTCTAGGGGGCACTGAAGCTTTCTTT. Combining the CDR3 with reference TRBV30 and TRBJ1-1 gives the whole variable domain SQTIHQWPATLVQPVGSPLSLECTVEGTSNPNLYWYRQAAGRGLQLLFYSVGIGQISSEVPQNLSASRPQDRQFILSSKKLLLSDSGFYLCAWSLGGTEAFFGQGTRLTVV.

The chain couples TRBV2 to TRBJ1-2, with 7 nucleotides matching TRBD1. With V trimmed by 3 bases and J by 5 bases, 18 bases remained unmatched. The CDR3 is made up of 18 amino acids. The germline V gene encodes CDR1 SNHLY and CDR2 FYNNEI. The CDR3 sequence: CASSEDPGEWTGEYGYTF. In DNA form, the CDR3 reads TGTGCCAGCAGTGAGGACCCTGGGGAATGGACAGGCGAATATGGCTACACCTTC.

A note on this clone: The same CDR3 can be traced to other DNA sequences in this sample. The chain has TRBV27 and TRBJ2-6; D remains ambiguous. CDR3 length equals 15 residues. V shed 6 bases and J shed 0 bases, with 9 bases lying between them. Germline-derived CDR1 and CDR2 are MNHEY and SMNVEV (reference sequence). The CDR3 sequence: CASSFSSSGANVLTF. The CDR3 nucleotides read TGTGCCAGCAGCTTTTCTAGCTCTGGGGCCAACGTCCTGACTTTC.

The V gene is TRBV30, the J gene TRBJ2-5; 12 bases fit TRBD2. The CDR3 is made up of 14 amino acids. Germline CDR1 and CDR2: GTSNPN and SVGIG (reference sequence). Losses at the gene ends were 0 bases for V and 5 bases for J; bases not matched to a gene: 1. The CDR3 reads CAWSVLAGGETQYF. For the CDR3, the DNA is TGTGCCTGGAGTGTACTAGCGGGAGGTGAGACCCAGTACTTC.

J is TRBJ1-1 and V is TRBV18; weak D call: TRBD1 (6 bases). Looked up from germline, CDR1 is KGHSH and CDR2 is LQKENI. The CDR3 sequence is 14 residues long. V lost 7 bases to trimming and J lost 3 bases, with 15 bases between them. Here the CDR3 DNA reads TGTGCCAGCTTCAAAGGGGGAGAGGACACTGAAGCTTTCTTT. As protein: CASFKGGEDTEAFF.

This chain uses TRBV7-2 with TRBJ2-7, with 10 bases identical to TRBD2. V was clipped by 2 bases and J by 0 bases; unmatched bases: 10. Germline CDR1 SGHTA, CDR2 FQGNSA. The CDR3 is 18 residues long. In DNA form, the CDR3 reads TGTGCCAGCAGCTTAAAAATATCGGGACTAGCGTACTCCTACGAGCAGTACTTC. It specifies CASSLKISGLAYSYEQYF.

The V call is TRBV7-8, the J call TRBJ2-1; 9 bases agree with TRBD2. With V trimmed by 2 bases and J by 8 bases, 10 bases remained unmatched. This CDR3 spans 16 amino acids. Germline V gene sequence: CDR1 SGHVS, CDR2 FQNEAQ. DNA for the CDR3: TGTGCCAGCAGCTTACGCGGGGGGGGGAGCCGTGATGAGCAGTTCTTC. Amino acid sequence: CASSLRGGGSRDEQFF.

Here the CDR3 reads CASTPGTGKMSYTF. CDR3 DNA sequence: TGTGCCAGCACCCCCGGGACAGGGAAGATGAGCTACACCTTC. This chain links TRBV28 with TRBJ1-2; 9 bases are a match to TRBD1. V shed 7 bases, J shed 9 bases, and the junction held 12 bases outside the gene matches. The CDR3 is made up of 14 amino acids. Germline V lookup: CDR1 MDHEN, CDR2 SYDVKM.

This rearrangement joins TRBV2 to TRBJ2-7; 10 nucleotides match TRBD2. This CDR3 has 16 residues. Looked up from germline, CDR1 is SNHLY and CDR2 is FYNNEI. With V trimmed by 6 bases and J by 2 bases, 10 bases remained unmatched. The CDR3 sequence is CASSPTSGRAPYEQYF. The CDR3 DNA sequence: TGTGCCAGCAGCCCTACAAGCGGGAGGGCCCCCTACGAGCAGTACTTC.

The chain couples TRBV27 to TRBJ2-3; 8 nucleotides agree with TRBD2. The germline V gene has CDR1 MNHEY and CDR2 SMNVEV (reference sequence). This CDR3 region has 16 residues. Trimming removed 4 bases from V and 0 bases from J; junction bases left unmatched: 6. The CDR3 DNA reads TGTGCCAGCAGTTCGTGGACTAGCCCGAGCACAGATACGCAGTATTTT. This codes for CASSSWTSPSTDTQYF.

The chain recombines TRBV10-2 with TRBJ1-2; weak D call: TRBD1 (5 bases). The germline V gene has CDR1 WSHSY and CDR2 SAAADI. CDR3 size: 12 residues. The V and J ends lost 8 bases and 4 bases respectively, with 11 bases between them. This CDR3 is CASPDSPYGYTF. DNA of the CDR3: TGCGCCAGCCCAGACAGCCCCTATGGCTACACCTTC.